The 6 T cell receptor beta chains below all came from one sample that was sequenced in a study of blood T cell repertoires in COVID-19. Clones were read by immunoSEQ multiplex PCR, and TCRdb kept only the in-frame ones, dropping some. This table has approximately 22,000 clones, 80% to 90% appearing once. The sequencing sample was made of peripheral blood. The receptors originated from a woman in her 70s with COVID-19, enrolled during active disease.

V is TRBV27 and J is TRBJ1-1; the D gene is possibly TRBD1 (5 bases). V was trimmed by 10 bases and J by 5 bases, leaving 14 bases between them. The CDR3 totals 12 residues. Germline lookup yields CDR1 MNHEY and CDR2 SMNVEV (reference sequence). The CDR3 coding sequence is TGTGCCACCTCAACGGGGGGGACTGAAGCTTTCTTT. This translates into CATSTGGTEAFF.

The chain uses TRBV5-8 and TRBJ1-5; D remains unclear. The germline CDR1 and CDR2 sequences are SGHTS and YDEGEE. V lost 3 bases to trimming and J lost 3 bases, with 10 bases between them. This CDR3 comprises 14 residues. CDR3 protein: CASSSGLINQPQHF. The CDR3 DNA sequence: TGTGCCAGCAGCTCTGGACTGATCAATCAGCCCCAGCATTTT.

This clone was recorded only once. The chain has TRBV7-2 and TRBJ1-2; TRBD1 might be the D (5 bases). The CDR3 has 13 residues. CDR1 SGHTA and CDR2 FQGNSA come from the germline V gene. Trimming left V 5 bases short and J 4 bases short, with 11 bases between. The CDR3 is CASSPTGFYGYTF. As DNA, the CDR3 is TGTGCCAGCAGCCCTACAGGTTTCTATGGCTACACCTTC.

The chain joins TRBV19 to TRBJ1-4, with D uncertain. The CDR3 consists of 17 residues. Germline assignment: CDR1 LNHDA and CDR2 SQIVND (reference sequence). V lost 5 bases to trimming and J lost 8 bases, with 24 bases between them. DNA for the CDR3: TGTGCCAGTAGTCCGCCCCCGAGGACCGCGGGAGGGGAAAAACTGTTTTTT. Its protein product is CASSPPPRTAGGEKLFF.

The rearrangement links TRBV5-6 to TRBJ1-4; D is unclear. The CDR3 contains 15 residues. Trimming removed 0 bases at V and 4 bases at J, with 10 bases between. Germline V gene lookup returns CDR1 SGHDT and CDR2 YYEEEE. The CDR3 loop is CASSLGLEGNEKLFF. The DNA of the CDR3 is TGTGCCAGCAGCTTGGGCCTCGAGGGTAATGAAAAACTGTTTTTT.

This clone has only one observation. V usage is TRBV11-2 and J usage is TRBJ2-5, with 8 positions matching TRBD2. The trim removed 6 bases at V and 1 base at J, leaving 7 bases unmatched. CDR1 and CDR2 from the germline V gene are SGHAT and FQNNGV. This CDR3 contains 15 residues. The CDR3 loop is CASSYRGGGQETQYF. CDR3 coding DNA: TGTGCCAGCAGTTACCGGGGGGGCGGCCAAGAGACCCAGTACTTC.